What follows are 10 T cell receptor beta chains derived from one specimen sequenced in a study of beta chain features in type 1 diabetes. The sequenced template was cDNA made from the entire isolated RNA. Produced via immunoSEQ multiplex PCR; TCRdb's table is partial and in-frame only. This table holds a few hundred thousand clones, more than 11% found once. Sequencing was carried out using naive CD4+ T cells from blood. All receptors come from a man aged 25 to 40 in good health.

The gene calls are TRBV5-7 and TRBJ2-5; D could derive from TRBD1 or TRBD2 (5 bases each). TRBV5-7 is marked as an open reading frame, function uncertain. Trimming took 4 bases from V and 3 from J, leaving 19 bases between them. The CDR3 is made up of 16 amino acids. The CDR3 DNA reads TGTGCCAGCAGCGTATCCGGGACCAAAAGGAAAGAGACCCAGTACTTC. Its protein is CASSVSGTKRKETQYF.

This clone showed up just a few times. The chain uses TRBV7-2 and TRBJ1-5; no firm D call. Germline V gives CDR1 SGHTA, CDR2 FQGNSA. The CDR3 length is 12 residues. The V end lost 0 bases, the J end lost 11 bases, and 8 bases lay between the germline ends. CDR3 amino acids: CASSLAAGAQHF. As DNA, the CDR3 is TGTGCCAGCAGCTTAGCTGCCGGCGCCCAGCATTTT.

V is TRBV7-2 and J is TRBJ2-6; no clear D gene. The CDR3 loop spans 16 amino acids. The V end was cut by 1 base, the J end by 2 bases, with 9 bases between. CDR1 and CDR2 (germline): SGHTA, FQGNSA. The CDR3 coding sequence is TGTGCCAGCAGCTTAGGAGGAGATCCTGGGGCCAACGTCCTGACTTTC. Translation gives CASSLGGDPGANVLTF.

The chain couples TRBV5-4 to TRBJ1-1, with D tentatively TRBD1 (6 bases). CDR3 length: 13 residues. Per germline, CDR1 SGHNT and CDR2 YYREEE (reference sequence). Trimming pared 4 bases from V and 1 base from J, leaving 8 bases between. The CDR3 reads CASSVGQNTEAFF. For the CDR3, the DNA is TGTGCCAGCAGCGTGGGACAGAACACTGAAGCTTTCTTT.

Notes on this clone: This specimen includes other DNA sequences encoding the same CDR3. The V and J genes are TRBV20-1 and TRBJ1-2; 8 bases are shared with TRBD1. The CDR3 covers 11 residues. J gave up 8 bases and V 6 bases, and 5 bases lay outside the gene matches. Per the germline V gene, CDR1 is DFQATT and CDR2 is SNEGSKA (reference sequence). The CDR3 bases are TGCAGTGCCCGGACAGGGAACGGCTACACCTTC. Protein product: CSARTGNGYTF.

About this clone itself: Lacking the conserved final phenylalanine or tryptophan, this CDR3 likely reflects a read error. The DNA is left out, because the CDR3 cannot be placed on it with certainty; the CDR3 is given as TCRdb lists it. The chain carries TRBV7-2 and TRBJ1-4; the table's TRBD1 call for D was not verified on the DNA. CDR1 is SGHTA, CDR2 FQGNSA, per germline. The CDR3 is 13 amino acids long, termini counted. The CDR3 sequence is CASSLNRSGTGRI.

The V call is TRBV5-4, the J call TRBJ2-3; 7 positions match TRBD1. Germline CDR1 SGHNT, CDR2 YYREEE (reference sequence). The CDR3 has 16 amino acids. With V trimmed by 4 bases and J by 2 bases, 10 bases remained unmatched. CDR3 sequence reads: CASSTNRGLTTDTQYF. In DNA, the CDR3 is TGTGCCAGCAGCACCAACAGGGGCCTAACCACAGATACGCAGTATTTT.

This chain links TRBV12-5 with TRBJ2-1, with D uncertain. Germline CDR1 and CDR2: LGHNT and FRNRAP. The CDR3 has 17 amino acids. The V and J ends lost 0 bases and 5 bases respectively, with 17 bases between them. The CDR3 loop is CASGLVVSRGGHNEQFF. The CDR3 DNA reads as TGTGCTAGTGGTTTGGTAGTAAGTCGTGGCGGCCACAATGAGCAGTTCTTC.

The chain joins TRBV7-9 to TRBJ1-1; tentatively, D is TRBD1 (6 bases). Trimming took off 4 bases at V and 2 bases at J, with 8 bases between the two ends. The CDR3 has 13 residues. The V gene's germline CDR1 is SEHNR and CDR2 FQNEAQ (reference sequence). CDR3 region: CASSWTDNTEAFF. CDR3 DNA: TGTGCCAGCAGCTGGACAGACAACACTGAAGCTTTCTTT.

This clone was detected only a few times. The rearrangement joins TRBV27 to TRBJ1-5; maybe TRBD1 (6 bases). The ends were cut back, 6 bases at V and 6 bases at J, with 15 bases in the middle. This CDR3 has 14 amino acids. The germline gives CDR1 MNHEY, CDR2 SMNVEV (reference sequence). This chain's CDR3 is CASSLGGRAQPQHF. CDR3 coding DNA: TGTGCCAGCAGCCTGGGGGGCAGGGCTCAGCCCCAGCATTTT.